The clone carrying this T cell receptor (beta chain) has just a few counts. Its antigen is not identified. For TCRbeta, the library was prepared with unique molecular identifiers. TCRdb re-analysed the PCR reads in MiXCR, keeping a single row per CDR3 protein. The profile shows some 550,000 distinct CDR3 sequences, about 23% of them singletons. The data derive from a study of T-cell reconstitution after alpha-beta-depleted transplantation in children. Study outcomes and limitations: Expanded graft clones numbering several hundred reportedly gave rise to alpha-beta T cells about two months after transplant. Newly made T cells mostly supplied T-cell counts and diversity one year after transplant.

This CDR3 region has 14 residues. The trim removed 6 bases at V and 2 bases at J, leaving 7 bases unmatched. Per germline, CDR1 DFQATT and CDR2 SNEGSKA (reference sequence). The chain links TRBV20-1 to TRBJ2-3, with TRBD2 identical over 8 bases. This receptor was identified in a boy under two years old who had a stem cell transplant for acute myeloid leukemia, so the T cells may come from the graft donor. The sequences come from PBMCs, mostly from graft donor cells, collected 360 days after TCRalphabeta/CD19-depleted stem cell transplant. The CDR3 region is CSAERGPYTDTQYF. The CDR3 bases are TGCAGTGCCGAGCGGGGGCCCTACACAGATACGCAGTATTTT.